This T cell receptor beta chain was sequenced during a study of tumor-infiltrating lymphocytes in primary liver carcinoma. CDR3 size: 15 residues. J was trimmed by 0 bases and V by 6 bases; bases with no gene match: 6. The researchers obtained blood RNA from unsorted whole blood and also extracted germline DNA. cDNA specific to TCR beta was made from 450 to 500 ng of total RNA, with a constant-region primer employed for priming. Employing slightly modified ARM-PCR, three nested multiplex PCR rounds were run, and these gave rise to the TCR beta libraries. Investigators reported that the first two PCR rounds, at 10 cycles each, used TRBV1-TRBV30 forward primers with a C-beta reverse primer. TCRdb used MiXCR to reprocess the multiplex PCR reads, holding one entry per CDR3 protein. Here the sample spans about 310,000 distinct CDR3 sequences, around 50% being singletons. This clonotype appeared many times.

Specimen: peripheral blood. J is TRBJ2-7 and V is TRBV12-3 or TRBV12-4; 9 nucleotides line up with TRBD2. The receptor was isolated from a woman in her twenties or thirties with primary liver carcinoma and hepatitis B virus infection. CDR3 DNA sequence: TGTGCCAGCAGGATTAGCGGGAGTAGCTCCTACGAGCAGTACTTC. Amino acids: CASRISGSSSYEQYF.